This T cell receptor beta chain was identified in a study of blood T cells in healthy people across ages. For the second PCR, which ran for 7 to 11 cycles, a sample-barcoded 5' primer and a J-beta primer mix were used. One entry per CDR3 protein, called by TCRdb with MiXCR from the 5' RACE reads. This sample has 1.5 million to 1.8 million distinct CDR3 sequences; roughly 43% occur once, and the top ten carry over 3.5%. Trimming removed 0 bases from V and 3 bases from J, with 15 bases in between. The CDR3 is made up of 16 amino acids. Germline values: CDR1 SGHTA, CDR2 FQGNSA. Sequencing used blood. This clonotype originated in a woman between 18 and 30 years old in good health. This chain uses TRBV7-2 with TRBJ2-7; D could derive from TRBD1 or TRBD2 (7 bases each). CDR3 in DNA: TGTGCCAGCAGCTTAGCGGGAGGGGGCCAAGGCTACGAGCAGTACTTC. This translates into CASSLAGGGQGYEQYF.